These 27 T cell receptor beta chains were all obtained from the same sample, sequenced in a study of blood T cell repertoires in COVID-19. Sequenced by immunoSEQ multiplex PCR; TCRdb stores in-frame clones only, minus some. The table includes about half a million clones, 80% to 90% detected once. Sequences were obtained from peripheral blood. These receptors all stem from a human donor in a cohort sampled during active COVID-19.

The chain links TRBV6-4 to TRBJ1-1; maybe TRBD1 (6 bases). The V end was cut by 9 bases, the J end by 4 bases, with 21 bases between. This CDR3 region has 15 residues. Per the germline V gene, CDR1 is MRHNA and CDR2 is SNTAGT. CDR3 coding DNA: TGTGCCAGTAAGAGCGAGGGAACAGGGAGCACTGAAGCTTTCTTT. It is translated as CASKSEGTGSTEAFF.

This rearrangement joins TRBV30 to TRBJ1-4; D is undetermined. Germline V CDR1 and CDR2: GTSNPN, SVGIG (reference sequence). V was shortened by 1 base and J by 8 bases, with 5 bases between the two germline ends. This CDR3 is 11 amino acids long. For the CDR3, the DNA is TGTGCCTGGAGTGCGCGCGAAAAACTGTTTTTT. Translating it yields CAWSAREKLFF. The full variable domain, its missing parts supplied by reference TRBV30 and TRBJ1-4, is SQTIHQWPATLVQPVGSPLSLECTVEGTSNPNLYWYRQAAGRGLQLLFYSVGIGQISSEVPQNLSASRPQDRQFILSSKKLLLSDSGFYLCAWSAREKLFFGSGTQLSVL.

V gene TRBV18 combines with J gene TRBJ1-1; D not certain. This CDR3 has 14 amino acids. Between the trimmed V and J ends, which lost 3 bases and 1 base, there was a span of 9 bases. The germline V gene has CDR1 KGHSH and CDR2 LQKENI. The CDR3 sequence: CASSPWRANTEAFF. The CDR3 DNA reads TGTGCCAGCTCACCCTGGAGGGCGAACACTGAAGCTTTCTTT.

This clone was detected once. This chain connects TRBV9 to TRBJ2-5, with D possibly matching TRBD2 (6 bases). Trimming took off 4 bases at V and 5 bases at J, with 15 bases between the two ends. CDR3 size: 14 residues. Germline V gene data show CDR1 as SGDLS and CDR2 as YYNGEE. This CDR3 reads CASSSMPSGETQYF. CDR3 bases: TGTGCCAGCAGCTCAATGCCGAGCGGGGAGACCCAGTACTTC.

J is TRBJ1-1 and V is TRBV7-2, with a possible D match to TRBD1 (6 bases). V shed 2 bases and J shed 8 bases, with 9 bases lying between them. The CDR3 extends over 12 amino acids. CDR1 is SGHTA, CDR2 FQGNSA, per germline. CDR3 nucleotide sequence: TGTGCCAGCAGCTTACAGGGGTCAGAAGCTTTCTTT. Amino acid sequence: CASSLQGSEAFF.

CDR3 amino acids: CASSSGQGGQPQHF. The CDR3 DNA follows: TGTGCCAGCAGCTCCGGACAGGGAGGACAGCCCCAGCATTTT. The V gene is TRBV7-9, the J gene TRBJ1-5; 8 bases match TRBD1. Germline CDR1 is SEHNR and CDR2 is FQNEAQ (reference sequence). V lost 4 bases to trimming and J lost 7 bases; unmatched junction nucleotides: 6. This CDR3 comprises 14 residues.

The gene calls are TRBV27 and TRBJ2-7; weak D call: TRBD1 (7 bases). V lost 5 bases, J lost 2 bases, and 16 bases lay in between. The CDR3 loop spans 15 amino acids. Germline V gene sequence: CDR1 MNHEY, CDR2 SMNVEV (reference sequence). The CDR3 nucleotides are TGTGCCAGCAGTAAAGAGACTAGGGGGCCCTACGAGCAGTACTTC. This sequence encodes CASSKETRGPYEQYF.

The V gene is TRBV5-6, the J gene TRBJ2-1, with a tentative D call TRBD2 (6 bases). This CDR3 has 16 amino acids. V lost 3 bases and J 7 bases, leaving 20 bases between the germline ends. CDR1 is SGHDT, CDR2 YYEEEE, per germline. The CDR3 DNA follows: TGTGCCAGCAGCTCCCCCGGGGTTGATGGAGGGAATGAGCAGTTCTTC. This translates into CASSSPGVDGGNEQFF.

Here the CDR3 reads CASSYGTDRGYTF. The CDR3, as DNA: TGCGCCAGCAGCTACGGGACAGATCGCGGCTACACCTTC. The genes are TRBV5-1 and TRBJ1-2; 7 bases are shared with TRBD1. The germline gives CDR1 SGHRS, CDR2 YFSETQ. CDR3 length equals 13 residues. V lost 3 bases, J lost 8 bases, and 7 bases stayed unmatched.

The rearrangement links TRBV19 to TRBJ2-3, with TRBD2 as a possible D gene (7 bases). The CDR3 is 15 residues long. With 5 bases removed from V and 2 bases from J, the gap between germline ends came to 14 bases. Germline V gene data show CDR1 as LNHDA and CDR2 as SQIVND (reference sequence). CDR3 sequence: CASSPRGATTDTQYF. DNA for the CDR3: TGTGCCAGTAGTCCTCGGGGGGCAACCACAGATACGCAGTATTTT.

The chain joins TRBV19 to TRBJ1-5, with D possibly being TRBD1 (5 bases). CDR3 length equals 14 residues. Germline V gene lookup returns CDR1 LNHDA and CDR2 SQIVND (reference sequence). V lost 1 base and J 5 bases, leaving 9 bases between the germline ends. CDR3 residues: CASSIGSGYQPQHF. Here the CDR3 DNA reads TGTGCCAGTAGTATAGGCTCAGGGTATCAGCCCCAGCATTTT.

This clone occurred once. J is TRBJ2-1 and V is TRBV11-2; TRBD2 matches at 8 bases. The CDR3 runs to 14 residues. Germline trimming cut 5 bases from V and 6 bases from J; bases unmatched to any gene: 6. CDR1 is SGHAT, CDR2 FQNNGV, per germline. CDR3 DNA: TGTGCCAGCAGCCTCCAAGCGGGAGTCAATGAGCAGTTCTTC. The encoded protein is CASSLQAGVNEQFF.

J is TRBJ2-3 and V is TRBV10-3; TRBD2 might be the D (6 bases). Trimming cost V 3 bases and J 4 bases, with 14 bases left between them. From germline, CDR1 is ENHRY and CDR2 SYGVKD. The CDR3 has 15 residues. CDR3 residues: CAISDRGSNADTQYF. The CDR3 coding sequence is TGTGCCATCAGTGATCGGGGGAGTAACGCAGATACGCAGTATTTT.

V gene TRBV28 combines with J gene TRBJ2-1, with 8 bases lining up with TRBD1. The V and J ends lost 2 bases and 4 bases, in that order; junction bases with no gene match: 4. CDR3 length equals 15 residues. The V gene's germline CDR1 is MDHEN and CDR2 SYDVKM. The chain's CDR3 is CASSLNRDRYNEQFF. The CDR3 region has the DNA TGTGCCAGCAGTTTAAACCGGGACAGGTACAATGAGCAGTTCTTC.

The rearrangement links TRBV19 to TRBJ2-3; 9 nucleotides line up with TRBD2. V lost 7 bases and J lost 4; bases outside the gene matches: 12. This CDR3 comprises 16 residues. Germline lookup yields CDR1 LNHDA and CDR2 SQIVND (reference sequence). The DNA for the CDR3 is TGTGCCAGTACCAGTGCCCGGCTAGCGGGACCAGATACGCAGTATTTT. It yields the protein CASTSARLAGPDTQYF. Combining the CDR3 with reference TRBV19 and TRBJ2-3 gives the whole variable domain DGGITQSPKYLFRKEGQNVTLSCEQNLNHDAMYWYRQDPGQGLRLIYYSQIVNDFQKGDIAEGYSVSREKKESFPLTVTSAQKNPTAFYLCASTSARLAGPDTQYFGPGTRLTVL.

This clone was seen just once. This chain joins TRBV6-4 and TRBJ1-1; a possible D gene is TRBD1 (5 bases). CDR1 MRHNA and CDR2 SNTAGT come from the germline V gene. This CDR3 is 15 amino acids long. The ends were cut back, 0 bases at V and 2 bases at J, with 10 bases in the middle. CDR3: CASSDSGGANTEAFF. The CDR3 region has the DNA TGTGCCAGCAGTGACTCAGGAGGGGCAAACACTGAAGCTTTCTTT.

The chain carries TRBV5-1 and TRBJ2-1, with 12 positions matching TRBD2. The CDR3 extends over 16 amino acids. Germline V gene data show CDR1 as SGHRS and CDR2 as YFSETQ. With 3 bases clipped from V and 4 bases from J, the junction kept 5 bases outside the gene matches. In DNA form, the CDR3 reads TGCGCCAGCAGCTCCCAAGGACTAGCGGGATACAATGAGCAGTTCTTC. Translation: CASSSQGLAGYNEQFF.

The chain recombines TRBV7-9 with TRBJ1-6, with 7 bases identical to TRBD1. Germline V gene lookup returns CDR1 SEHNR and CDR2 FQNEAQ (reference sequence). The J segment lost 11 bases and the V segment lost 8 bases, leaving 9 bases of the junction unmatched. CDR3 length: 13 amino acids. The CDR3 DNA follows: TGTGCCAGCTCGACAGGGTGGAAGACACCCCTCCACTTT. Translating it yields CASSTGWKTPLHF. The full variable domain, in which reference TRBV7-9 and TRBJ1-6 provide the parts outside the CDR3, is DTGVSQNPRHKITKRGQNVTFRCDPISEHNRLYWYRQTLGQGPEFLTYFQNEAQLEKSRLLSDRFSAERPKGSFSTLEIQRTEQGDSAMYLCASSTGWKTPLHFGNGTRLTVT.

The chain carries TRBV7-9 and TRBJ1-1; D call uncertain. Germline CDR1 and CDR2: SEHNR and FQNEAQ (reference sequence). The CDR3 loop spans 14 amino acids. V gave up 5 bases and J gave up 3 bases, with 13 bases separating them. DNA for the CDR3: TGTGCCAGCAGCCCTAGGTCCGGGGACACTGAAGCTTTCTTT. The encoded protein is CASSPRSGDTEAFF.

The chain recombines TRBV23-1 with TRBJ2-1; 9 bases match TRBD2. TRBV23-1 is an ORF; its function is uncertain. V trimming: 9 bases; J trimming: 6 bases; junction bases outside the gene matches: 9. CDR3 size: 14 residues. The CDR3: CARPPGLAGNEQFF. In nucleotides, the CDR3 is TGCGCCAGACCCCCGGGACTAGCAGGCAATGAGCAGTTCTTC.

V and J are TRBV5-1 and TRBJ2-7; 9 nucleotides agree with TRBD2. Trimming cost V 5 bases and J 3 bases; bases outside gene matches: 9. Germline CDR1 reads SGHRS; CDR2 reads YFSETQ. CDR3 length: 15 amino acids. CDR3 residues: CASRKLGGGDYEQYF. The CDR3 bases are TGCGCCAGCAGGAAACTCGGCGGGGGGGACTACGAGCAGTACTTC.

V usage is TRBV5-1 and J usage is TRBJ2-7; 8 bases match TRBD1. Trimming at V came to 7 bases and at J to 1 base, leaving 16 bases not matched to a gene. Germline V gives CDR1 SGHRS, CDR2 YFSETQ. The CDR3 spans 17 residues. The CDR3 loop is CASGKGELTGGSYEQYF. Here the CDR3 DNA reads TGCGCCAGCGGCAAAGGGGAACTAACAGGGGGATCCTACGAGCAGTACTTC.

The chain couples TRBV7-2 to TRBJ1-1; D unclear. The CDR3 sequence is 11 residues long. Deletions cut 9 bases from V and 1 base from J, with 6 bases between. Germline values: CDR1 SGHTA, CDR2 FQGNSA. CDR3 protein: CASRRNTEAFF. The CDR3, as DNA: TGTGCCAGTAGGAGGAACACTGAAGCTTTCTTT.

Only a few counts were recorded for this clone. The V call is TRBV30, the J call TRBJ1-5; TRBD1 is a possible D gene (6 bases). Germline values: CDR1 GTSNPN, CDR2 SVGIG (reference sequence). V was pared by 5 bases and J by 5 bases, with 16 bases between. The length of the CDR3 is 14 residues. The CDR3 nucleotides are TGTGCCTGGGCAAATCCAGGGGTTTATCAGCCCCAGCATTTT. This encodes CAWANPGVYQPQHF.

The chain recombines TRBV9 with TRBJ2-7; 11 bases agree with TRBD2. The CDR3 is made up of 17 amino acids. V gave up 0 bases and J gave up 2 bases; unmatched junction bases: 7. Germline CDR1 reads SGDLS; CDR2 reads YYNGEE. Written as DNA, the CDR3 is TGTGCCAGCAGCGTAGAGGGGGGGACTAGCGGAGCCTACGAGCAGTACTTC. It codes for CASSVEGGTSGAYEQYF. Full variable domain (missing parts from reference TRBV9 and TRBJ2-7): DSGVTQTPKHLITATGQRVTLRCSPRSGDLSVYWYQQSLDQGLQFLIQYYNGEERAKGNILERFSAQQFPDLHSELNLSSLELGDSALYFCASSVEGGTSGAYEQYFGPGTRLTVT.

In its sample, this clone was seen a few times. The chain recombines TRBV5-8 with TRBJ1-5; D not resolved. CDR1 and CDR2 (germline): SGHTS, YDEGEE. The CDR3 contains 14 residues. Trimming cost V 4 bases and J 9 bases, with 17 bases left between them. The CDR3 DNA is TGTGCCAGCAGCCCAGGCCGGAATGGATCGCCCCAGCATTTT. Its translation is CASSPGRNGSPQHF.

This sequence joins TRBV27 and TRBJ2-7, with 8 bases fitting TRBD2. Losses at the gene ends were 4 bases for V and 7 bases for J; bases not matched to a gene: 15. This CDR3 region has 16 residues. The V gene's germline CDR1 is MNHEY and CDR2 SMNVEV (reference sequence). The CDR3 DNA sequence: TGTGCCAGCAGTTCCGGGGGGGCCAGGGCCCTGTTGGAGCAGTACTTC. Translating gives CASSSGGARALLEQYF.